The clone carrying this T cell receptor (beta chain) was seen ten or more times. This sample was included in a study of T cells in Graves' hyperthyroidism and ophthalmopathy. Patients with uncontrolled infections, other autoimmune diseases, pregnancy or lactation were excluded. Around 10 ml of fresh peripheral blood supplied the PBMCs. Researchers amplified the TCR beta CDR3 regions from RNA transcripts. Carried out on the TCR CDR3, a first-round RT-PCR used the HTBI primer set. TCRdb reanalysed the multiplex PCR reads using MiXCR and keeps one entry per CDR3 protein. Of 640,000 or so distinct CDR3 sequences in the sample, roughly 15% were seen once. Sequencing was done on a sample of blood. The sequence came from a woman aged 40 to 50 with Graves' ophthalmopathy.

CDR3 nucleotides: TGTGCCAGCAGTTACTCCGGACATCATTCTGAAGCTTTCTTT. As protein: CASSYSGHHSEAFF. The V call is TRBV6-5, the J call TRBJ1-1, with D perhaps TRBD1 (5 bases). This CDR3 region has 14 residues. The V gene's germline CDR1 is MNHEY and CDR2 SVGAGI. V was trimmed by 0 bases and J by 6 bases, leaving 11 bases between them.